The T cell receptor (beta chain) described here comes from a study of blood T cell repertoires in COVID-19. Study summary: The United States, Italy and Spain were the sources of the acute and convalescent COVID-19 samples.

Trimming took 4 bases from V and 8 from J, leaving 22 bases between them. There are 16 residues in the CDR3. Germline-derived CDR1 and CDR2 are SGDLS and YYNGEE. Produced via immunoSEQ multiplex PCR; TCRdb's table is partial and in-frame only. The data show fewer than 250,000 clones, under 90% seen once. The sequence was obtained from a man aged 30 to 45 with active or convalescent COVID-19. This chain uses TRBV9 with TRBJ2-1; D unclear. Input material: peripheral blood. The CDR3 spells CASSPTGSAAFHEQFF. The CDR3 nucleotides are TGTGCCAGCAGCCCCACCGGGTCCGCCGCCTTCCATGAGCAGTTCTTC.